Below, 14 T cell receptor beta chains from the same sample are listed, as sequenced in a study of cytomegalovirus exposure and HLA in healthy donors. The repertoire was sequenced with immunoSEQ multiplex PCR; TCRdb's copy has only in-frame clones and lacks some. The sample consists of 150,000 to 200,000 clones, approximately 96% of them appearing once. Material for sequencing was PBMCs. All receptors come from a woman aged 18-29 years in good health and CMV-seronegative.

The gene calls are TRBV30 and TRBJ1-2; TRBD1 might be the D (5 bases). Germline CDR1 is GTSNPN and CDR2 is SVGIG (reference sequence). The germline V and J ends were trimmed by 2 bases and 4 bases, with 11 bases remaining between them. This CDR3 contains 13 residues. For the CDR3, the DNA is TGTGCCTGGAGTTTTGCAGGGATCTATGGCTACACCTTC. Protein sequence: CAWSFAGIYGYTF.

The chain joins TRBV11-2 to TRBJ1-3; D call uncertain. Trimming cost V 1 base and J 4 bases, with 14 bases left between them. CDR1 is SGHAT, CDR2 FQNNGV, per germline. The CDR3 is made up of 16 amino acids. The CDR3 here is CASSLAPSLNGNTIYF. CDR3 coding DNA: TGTGCCAGCAGCTTAGCCCCTAGTTTGAACGGAAACACCATATATTTT.

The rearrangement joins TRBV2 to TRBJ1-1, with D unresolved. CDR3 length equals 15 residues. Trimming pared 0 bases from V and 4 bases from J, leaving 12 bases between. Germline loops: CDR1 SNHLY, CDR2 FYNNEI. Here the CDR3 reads CASSEAPASGTEAFF. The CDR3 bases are TGTGCCAGCAGTGAAGCCCCAGCGTCGGGCACTGAAGCTTTCTTT.

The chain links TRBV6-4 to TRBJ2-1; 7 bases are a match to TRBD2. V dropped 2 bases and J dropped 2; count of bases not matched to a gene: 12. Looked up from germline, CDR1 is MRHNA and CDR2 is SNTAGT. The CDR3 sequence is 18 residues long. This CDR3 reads CASSDPGYWGGAYNEQFF. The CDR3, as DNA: TGTGCCAGCAGTGACCCCGGCTATTGGGGGGGGGCCTACAATGAGCAGTTCTTC.

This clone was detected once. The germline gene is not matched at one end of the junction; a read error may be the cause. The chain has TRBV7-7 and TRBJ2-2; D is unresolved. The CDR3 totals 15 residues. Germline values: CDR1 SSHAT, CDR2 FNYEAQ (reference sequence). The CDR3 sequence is CASSLGPYDTGELFF. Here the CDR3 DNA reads TGTGCTAGCAGCTTGGGCCCCTATGACACCGGGGAGCTGTTTTTT.

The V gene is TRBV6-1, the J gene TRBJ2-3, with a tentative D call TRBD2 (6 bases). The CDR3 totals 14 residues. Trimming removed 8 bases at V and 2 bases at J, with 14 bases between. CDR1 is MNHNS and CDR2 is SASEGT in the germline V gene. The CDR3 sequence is CASAQGGPTDTQYF. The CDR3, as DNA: TGTGCCAGCGCTCAGGGAGGACCCACAGATACGCAGTATTTT.

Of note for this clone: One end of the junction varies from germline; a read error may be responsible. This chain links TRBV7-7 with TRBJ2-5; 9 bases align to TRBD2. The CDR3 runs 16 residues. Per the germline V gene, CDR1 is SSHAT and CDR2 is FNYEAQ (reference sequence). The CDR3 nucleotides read TGTGCTAGCAGCTTTCTAGTAGCGGGGGAGGGAGAGACCCAGTACTTC. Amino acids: CASSFLVAGEGETQYF.

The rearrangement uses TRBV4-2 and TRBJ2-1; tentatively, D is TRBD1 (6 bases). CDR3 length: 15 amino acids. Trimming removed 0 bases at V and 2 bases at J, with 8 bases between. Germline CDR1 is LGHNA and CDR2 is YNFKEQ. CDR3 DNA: TGTGCCAGCAGCCAAGATAAGGGGGCCTACAATGAGCAGTTCTTC. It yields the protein CASSQDKGAYNEQFF.

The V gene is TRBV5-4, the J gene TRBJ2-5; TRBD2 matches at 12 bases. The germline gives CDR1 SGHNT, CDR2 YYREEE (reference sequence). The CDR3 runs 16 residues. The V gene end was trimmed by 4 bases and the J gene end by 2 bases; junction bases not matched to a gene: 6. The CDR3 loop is CASSRASGGAQETQYF. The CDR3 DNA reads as TGTGCCAGCAGCCGAGCTAGCGGGGGGGCTCAAGAGACCCAGTACTTC.

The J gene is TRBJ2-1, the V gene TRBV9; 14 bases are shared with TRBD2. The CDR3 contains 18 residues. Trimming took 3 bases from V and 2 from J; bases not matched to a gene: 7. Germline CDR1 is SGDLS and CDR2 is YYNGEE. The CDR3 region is CASSAGLAGGGTYNEQFF. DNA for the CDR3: TGTGCCAGCAGCGCTGGACTAGCGGGGGGCGGCACCTACAATGAGCAGTTCTTC.

In DNA, the CDR3 is TGCGCCAGCAGCCAAGAAGGACAGTACACAGATACGCAGTATTTT. This encodes CASSQEGQYTDTQYF. This chain joins TRBV4-3 and TRBJ2-3, with TRBD1 as a possible D gene (6 bases). Per the germline V gene, CDR1 is LGHNA and CDR2 is YSLEER. CDR3 size: 15 residues. V was clipped by 0 bases and J by 2 bases, with 9 bases between them.

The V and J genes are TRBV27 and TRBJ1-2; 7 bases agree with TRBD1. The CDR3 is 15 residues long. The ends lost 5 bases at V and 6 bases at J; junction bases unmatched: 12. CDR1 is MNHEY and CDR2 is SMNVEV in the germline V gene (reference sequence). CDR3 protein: CASSTARDSSDGYTF. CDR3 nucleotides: TGTGCCAGCAGTACCGCCCGGGACAGTTCTGATGGCTACACCTTC.

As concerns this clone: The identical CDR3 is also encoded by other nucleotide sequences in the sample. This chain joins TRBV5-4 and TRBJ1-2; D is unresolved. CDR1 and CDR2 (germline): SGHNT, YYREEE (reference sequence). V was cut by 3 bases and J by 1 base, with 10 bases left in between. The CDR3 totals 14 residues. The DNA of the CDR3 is TGTGCCAGCAGCTCCCCCGGGGTTAACTATGGCTACACCTTC. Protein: CASSSPGVNYGYTF.

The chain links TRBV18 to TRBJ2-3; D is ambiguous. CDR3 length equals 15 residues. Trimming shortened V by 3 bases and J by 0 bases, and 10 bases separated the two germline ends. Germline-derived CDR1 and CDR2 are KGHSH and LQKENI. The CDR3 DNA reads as TGTGCCAGCTCACCTCTTACAAAAAGCACAGATACGCAGTATTTT. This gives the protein CASSPLTKSTDTQYF.